Presented here are 22 T cell receptor beta chains from one specimen sequenced in a study of T-cell memory formation after mild COVID-19. TCRdb recomputed calls from the 5' RACE reads with MiXCR, one row per CDR3 protein. In the table there are roughly 600,000 distinct CDR3 sequences, 18% of which are singletons. The sequenced sample was PBMCs or a T cell subset sorted from them (not recorded which). These receptors originate from an adult woman who had mild COVID-19 (a few samples of this study predate the infection). Cell type and time point are not known.

The chain links TRBV5-1 to TRBJ2-1; 7 bases line up with TRBD2. The CDR3 length is 15 residues. Germline lookup yields CDR1 SGHRS and CDR2 YFSETQ. V trimming: 5 bases; J trimming: 9 bases; junction bases outside the gene matches: 14. The CDR3 sequence: CASSSGTIIFSEQFF. The CDR3 region has the DNA TGCGCCAGCAGTTCCGGGACTATTATTTTCAGTGAGCAGTTCTTC.

CDR3 nucleotides: TGTGCCAGCATACGGACAGGGGGCATCGAGCAGTACTTC. Translated: CASIRTGGIEQYF. V is TRBV2 and J is TRBJ2-7, with TRBD1 matching 11 bases. V was pared by 7 bases and J by 6 bases, with 5 bases of the junction left unmatched. Germline V gene lookup returns CDR1 SNHLY and CDR2 FYNNEI. The CDR3 consists of 13 residues.

This clonotype was found many times. This rearrangement joins TRBV24-1 to TRBJ2-1; maybe TRBD1 (5 bases). The length of the CDR3 is 15 residues. Germline V gene lookup returns CDR1 KGHDR and CDR2 SFDVKD. Trimming left V 0 bases short and J 8 bases short, with 13 bases between. This CDR3 is CATSDLFATVDEQFF. CDR3 nucleotide sequence: TGTGCCACCAGTGATTTGTTCGCGACAGTCGATGAGCAGTTCTTC.

The rearrangement links TRBV5-5 to TRBJ2-7, with TRBD2 identical over 12 bases. Looked up from germline, CDR1 is SGHKS and CDR2 is YYEKEE (reference sequence). The length of the CDR3 is 17 residues. Trimming cost V 5 bases and J 4 bases; bases outside gene matches: 13. The CDR3 DNA follows: TGTGCCAGCAGTCGTGGACTAGCGGGATTCCCTGTGTACGAGCAGTACTTC. Translated, it gives CASSRGLAGFPVYEQYF.

This clonotype was seen ten or more times. V and J are TRBV5-1 and TRBJ2-5, with D possibly matching TRBD2 (5 bases). The V end lost 1 base, the J end lost 0 bases, and 19 bases lay between the germline ends. The V gene's germline CDR1 is SGHRS and CDR2 YFSETQ. The CDR3 is 18 residues long. The CDR3 here is CASSLYTLLPGNQETQYF. CDR3 nucleotide sequence: TGCGCCAGCAGCTTGTATACCTTACTTCCCGGGAACCAAGAGACCCAGTACTTC. The full variable domain, its missing parts supplied by reference TRBV5-1 and TRBJ2-5, is KAGVTQTPRYLIKTRGQQVTLSCSPISGHRSVSWYQQTPGQGLQFLFEYFSETQRNKGNFPGRFSGRQFSNSRSEMNVSTLELGDSALYLCASSLYTLLPGNQETQYFGPGTRLLVL.

The chain joins TRBV15 to TRBJ2-5; tentative D call: TRBD2 (6 bases). The CDR3 is made up of 14 amino acids. Germline assignment: CDR1 LNHNV and CDR2 YYDKDF (reference sequence). V was cut by 5 bases and J by 1 base, with 11 bases left in between. CDR3 nucleotides: TGTGCCACCAGCGCGGGACGTATCCAAGAGACCCAGTACTTC. This translates into CATSAGRIQETQYF.

This clonotype was counted ten times or more. The chain employs TRBV5-1 and TRBJ2-5; D not certain. V was shortened by 0 bases and J by 4 bases, with 4 bases between the two germline ends. This CDR3 spans 12 amino acids. CDR1 and CDR2 from the germline V gene are SGHRS and YFSETQ. In DNA form, the CDR3 reads TGCGCCAGCAGCTTGGAGGGAGAGACCCAGTACTTC. Translated: CASSLEGETQYF.

The genes are TRBV24-1 and TRBJ2-1; D is unclear. Germline-derived CDR1 and CDR2 are KGHDR and SFDVKD. V was pared by 3 bases and J by 0 bases, with 11 bases between. The CDR3 has 16 amino acids. This CDR3 is CATSDPLDPSYNEQFF. In DNA, the CDR3 is TGTGCCACCAGTGATCCCCTGGACCCCTCCTACAATGAGCAGTTCTTC.

The chain's CDR3 is CASSPKDSLNEKLFF. The CDR3 coding sequence is TGCGCCAGCAGCCCCAAGGACAGCCTTAATGAAAAACTGTTTTTT. The chain employs TRBV4-1 and TRBJ1-4; perhaps TRBD1 as D (6 bases). CDR1 and CDR2 from the germline V gene are MGHRA and YSYEKL. Trimming stripped 4 bases from V and 4 bases from J, with 13 bases between. The CDR3 covers 15 residues.

This clonotype was observed a few times. The genes are TRBV6-5 and TRBJ1-1; D is undetermined. Trimming took off 5 bases at V and 0 bases at J, with 13 bases between the two ends. The CDR3 extends over 15 amino acids. The germline V gene has CDR1 MNHEY and CDR2 SVGAGI. CDR3 nucleotides: TGTGCCAGCAGTCTCTCTAGAATCATGAACACTGAAGCTTTCTTT. Translating gives CASSLSRIMNTEAFF.

This clonotype came up a few times. The genes are TRBV7-3 and TRBJ2-7, with 7 nucleotides matching TRBD1. CDR1 and CDR2 from the germline V gene are SGHTA and FQGTGA. The length of the CDR3 is 15 residues. Trimming at V came to 0 bases and at J to 3 bases, leaving 5 bases not matched to a gene. CDR3 sequence: CASSLTGDSYYEQYF. CDR3 nucleotide sequence: TGTGCCAGCAGCTTAACAGGGGACAGCTACTACGAGCAGTACTTC.

This clonotype has more than one count but fewer than ten. The genes are TRBV14 and TRBJ2-1, with D perhaps TRBD1 (5 bases). The CDR3 runs to 16 residues. Trimming removed 6 bases from V and 3 bases from J, with 18 bases in between. From germline, CDR1 is SGHDN and CDR2 FVKESK. CDR3 DNA: TGTGCCAGCAGTTCCAGGGCAAGCATCCTCTACAATGAGCAGTTCTTC. This encodes CASSSRASILYNEQFF.

This chain links TRBV6-2 or TRBV6-3 with TRBJ2-7; perhaps TRBD1 as D (6 bases). V was pared by 8 bases and J by 2 bases, with 16 bases between. This CDR3 comprises 14 residues. Germline-derived CDR1 and CDR2 are MNHEY and SVGEGT. CDR3 bases: TGTGCCAGCTTTCTCCGGGACAAACCCTACGAGCAGTACTTC. As protein: CASFLRDKPYEQYF.

This rearrangement joins TRBV4-3 to TRBJ1-1; D is uncertain. This CDR3 comprises 14 residues. V was cut by 5 bases and J by 7 bases, with 17 bases left in between. CDR1 is LGHNA and CDR2 is YSLEER in the germline V gene. CDR3 amino acids: CASSSQIRGSEAFF. Written as DNA, the CDR3 is TGCGCCAGCAGCTCCCAGATCCGGGGAAGTGAAGCTTTCTTT.

This chain uses TRBV20-1 with TRBJ1-1, with D perhaps matching TRBD1 (6 bases). V was trimmed by 4 bases and J by 1 base, leaving 13 bases between them. The CDR3 sequence is 14 residues long. Germline V lookup: CDR1 DFQATT, CDR2 SNEGSKA (reference sequence). CDR3 in amino acids: CSANHDRRNTEAFF. The CDR3 nucleotides read TGCAGTGCTAACCACGACAGGAGGAACACTGAAGCTTTCTTT.

In its sample, this clonotype was seen a few times. The rearrangement links TRBV7-9 to TRBJ1-2; TRBD1 aligns across 8 bases. The J segment lost 7 bases and the V segment lost 4 bases, leaving 5 bases of the junction unmatched. Germline V CDR1 and CDR2: SEHNR, FQNEAQ (reference sequence). There are 13 residues in the CDR3. CDR3 protein: CASSSRGRGGYTF. CDR3 DNA sequence: TGTGCCAGCAGCTCCAGGGGGCGAGGTGGCTACACCTTC.

V and J are TRBV7-2 and TRBJ2-1, with TRBD2 identical over 9 bases. Trimming took 6 bases from V and 7 from J; bases not matched to a gene: 16. This CDR3 contains 17 residues. The germline V gene has CDR1 SGHTA and CDR2 FQGNSA. CDR3 nucleotide sequence: TGTGCCAGCAGTCGATTAGCGGGAGCTTCGACGAGGAATGAGCAGTTCTTC. Translated, it gives CASSRLAGASTRNEQFF.

This rearrangement joins TRBV6-5 to TRBJ2-7; possible D gene TRBD2, 5 bases. The CDR3 is 13 residues long. The V end was cut by 0 bases, the J end by 3 bases, with 6 bases between. Per the germline V gene, CDR1 is MNHEY and CDR2 is SVGAGI. This chain's CDR3 is CASSYSAVYEQYF. DNA for the CDR3: TGTGCCAGCAGTTACTCAGCGGTCTACGAGCAGTACTTC.

The V gene is TRBV7-2, the J gene TRBJ1-1; D uncertain. Per the germline V gene, CDR1 is SGHTA and CDR2 is FQGNSA. Deletions cut 5 bases from V and 0 bases from J, with 16 bases between. This CDR3 has 16 amino acids. The CDR3 region is CASSPYGGGMNTEAFF. In DNA, the CDR3 is TGTGCCAGCAGCCCGTACGGAGGTGGGATGAACACTGAAGCTTTCTTT. Full variable domain (remainder filled in from reference TRBV7-2 and TRBJ1-1): GAGVSQSPSNKVTEKGKDVELRCDPISGHTALYWYRQSLGQGLEFLIYFQGNSAPDKSGLPSDRFSAERTGGSVSTLTIQRTQQEDSAVYLCASSPYGGGMNTEAFFGQGTRLTVV.

This clonotype was seen more than once but under ten times. The chain is built from TRBV3-1 and TRBJ2-3, with a tentative D call TRBD2 (6 bases). V dropped 4 bases and J dropped 4 bases, with 15 bases sitting between them. Germline V gene data show CDR1 as LGHDT and CDR2 as YNNKEL (reference sequence). CDR3 length equals 15 residues. CDR3 sequence: CASSPTTSPSDTQYF. The CDR3 nucleotides read TGTGCCAGCAGCCCGACGACTAGTCCATCAGATACGCAGTATTTT.

This rearrangement joins TRBV2 to TRBJ1-2, with no clear D. There are 10 residues in the CDR3. With 4 bases removed from V and 8 bases from J, the gap between germline ends came to 5 bases. The germline V gene encodes CDR1 SNHLY and CDR2 FYNNEI. Written as DNA, the CDR3 is TGTGCCAGCAGTGTGGGGGGCTACACCTTC. This encodes CASSVGGYTF.

V gene TRBV20-1 combines with J gene TRBJ2-7; TRBD2 matches at 7 bases. The CDR3 is made up of 15 amino acids. V lost 5 bases and J lost 1; bases outside the gene matches: 11. Germline CDR1 reads DFQATT; CDR2 reads SNEGSKA (reference sequence). CDR3 sequence reads: CSASAVLGGSYEQYF. The CDR3 DNA follows: TGCAGTGCTTCTGCGGTCCTGGGGGGGTCCTACGAGCAGTACTTC.